A selection of T cell receptor beta chains follows, all from one sample in a study of Ad26.COV2.S vaccination and SARS-CoV-2 variants. Some clones are missing from TCRdb's copy, which holds only in-frame ones; the method was immunoSEQ multiplex PCR. The sample carries some 370,000 clones, about four fifths recorded once. Sequences were derived from peripheral blood, sampled in a trial of Ad26.COV2.S vaccine versus placebo. The receptors shown here come from a person between 18 and 60 years old who received the Ad26.COV2.S COVID-19 vaccine or a placebo. Both conserved end residues are part of each CDR3. Fields, in order: CDR3 DNA, CDR3 protein, D gene, V gene, clone size, J gene. The D gene is left open where the match is weak. Clone size, where shown, is once, few, many, or a class for clones that have expanded.

TGCGCCAGCAGCCAGAGAGGACTAGCGGGGTACACCGGGGAGCTGTTTTTT,CASSQRGLAGYTGELFF,TRBD2,TRBV4-1,-,TRBJ2-2
TGTGCCAGCAGCTCTAGCGGGGGGGCCGGTGAGCAGTTCTTC,CASSSSGGAGEQFF,TRBD2,TRBV7-3,-,TRBJ2-1
TGCGCCAGCAGCGGGTCCGGGACAGGGCTCACAGATACGCAGTATTTT,CASSGSGTGLTDTQYF,TRBD1,TRBV5-1,-,TRBJ2-3
TGTGCCAGCAGTAAAGCCTACGAGCAGTACTTC,CASSKAYEQYF,-,TRBV12-3/TRBV12-4,-,TRBJ2-7
TGTGCCAGTAGTCTCCTTCCTCTTACTAGCGGGGGGAATGAGCAGTTCTTC,CASSLLPLTSGGNEQFF,TRBD2,TRBV19,few,TRBJ2-1
TGTGCCAGCAGTTCCACTGAAGCTTTCTTT,CASSSTEAFF,-,TRBV13,-,TRBJ1-1
TGCAGCGGGGACAGGGGACCAGATACGCAGTATTTT,CSGDRGPDTQYF,TRBD1,TRBV29-1,-,TRBJ2-3
TGTGCCAGCGCCCGGGGGTGGGAAGGACAGCCCCAGCATTTT,CASARGWEGQPQHF,-,TRBV5-6,few,TRBJ1-5
TGCGCCAGCAGACCAGGGACAGGGGTCACCGGGGAGCTGTTTTTT,CASRPGTGVTGELFF,TRBD1,TRBV5-1,-,TRBJ2-2
TGTGCCAGCTCATCGGACAGGGTGGTAGACTACGAGCAGTACTTC,CASSSDRVVDYEQYF,TRBD1,TRBV18,-,TRBJ2-7
TGTGCCAGCAGCTCCTACGGGGCAGGGGATAATTCACCCCTCCACTTT,CASSSYGAGDNSPLHF,-,TRBV7-9,many,TRBJ1-6
TGCGCCAGCAGCCAAGATTGGTTGACCATGCCGGATGAGCAGTTCTTC,CASSQDWLTMPDEQFF,-,TRBV4-3,-,TRBJ2-1
TGCGCCAGCAGTGAGTACCGGTCCAGGATATACGAGCAGTACTTC,CASSEYRSRIYEQYF,-,TRBV10-2,-,TRBJ2-7
TGCGCCAGCAGCTTGGAGGGAGCCCTCGGGGAGCAGTTCTTC,CASSLEGALGEQFF,-,TRBV5-1,-,TRBJ2-1
TGTGCCAGCAGTCCATCGGGTGGATGGGGTACGCAGTATTTT,CASSPSGGWGTQYF,-,TRBV6-5,few,TRBJ2-3
TGTGCCAGCAGCCAAGTCGGGGGGTACGAGCAGTACTTC,CASSQVGGYEQYF,TRBD2,TRBV3-1/TRBV3-2,-,TRBJ2-7
TGTGCCAGCAGCCATGACTCCCTAGGGGCTGAGCAGTTCTTC,CASSHDSLGAEQFF,-,TRBV4-2,-,TRBJ2-1
TGTGCCAGCAGCTTGGTAGCGGGAGGTCCCTCCGAGCAGTACTTC,CASSLVAGGPSEQYF,TRBD2,TRBV5-4,-,TRBJ2-7
TGTGCCAGCAGTCGGGGTACTTTCAATGAGCAGTTCTTC,CASSRGTFNEQFF,-,TRBV9,-,TRBJ2-1
TGCAGTGCTAGTTATGGGGACCCCCAGTACTTC,CSASYGDPQYF,-,TRBV20-1,once,TRBJ2-7
TGTGCCAGTGCGGGACAGGGGTATGGCTACACCTTC,CASAGQGYGYTF,TRBD1,TRBV19,-,TRBJ1-2
TGTGCCAGCAGTGCACAGGGCTTCGGAGCTGAAGCTTTCTTT,CASSAQGFGAEAFF,-,TRBV25-1,-,TRBJ1-1
TGCGCCAGCAGCGCCTATACAGGGGAAAGAGGCTACACCTTC,CASSAYTGERGYTF,TRBD1,TRBV5-1,-,TRBJ1-2
TGTGCCAGCAGCGCCGACAGGGGAGAGACCCAGTACTTC,CASSADRGETQYF,TRBD1,TRBV5-5,-,TRBJ2-5
TGTGCCAGCAGCCTACGGTCGGGGGCCGGGGAGCTGTTTTTT,CASSLRSGAGELFF,-,TRBV7-9,-,TRBJ2-2
TGCGCCAGCAGCGGACCGGGACAGGAAATTTGGAGGAACACCGGGGAGCTGTTTTTT,CASSGPGQEIWRNTGELFF,TRBD1,TRBV5-1,-,TRBJ2-2
TGTGCCAGCAGCTACCGGACGTTTACTAACTATGGCTACACCTTC,CASSYRTFTNYGYTF,-,TRBV2,-,TRBJ1-2
TGTGCCAGCAGCTCCAATTCCCAACGTGGGGATACGCAGTATTTT,CASSSNSQRGDTQYF,-,TRBV7-9,-,TRBJ2-3
TGTGCCAGCAGGAGACTAGCGGGAGGGCACGGGGAGCTGTTTTTT,CASRRLAGGHGELFF,TRBD2,TRBV27,-,TRBJ2-2
TGCGCCAGCAGGGCCCTCGGGACATTTAACACTGAAGCTTTCTTT,CASRALGTFNTEAFF,-,TRBV5-1,-,TRBJ1-1
TGTGCCAGTAGTATAGTGGGGCAGGGCGTCTATGGCTACACCTTC,CASSIVGQGVYGYTF,-,TRBV19,-,TRBJ1-2
TGTGCCAGCAGCTTCCCAGGGGTTACAGATACGCAGTATTTT,CASSFPGVTDTQYF,-,TRBV9,-,TRBJ2-3
TGCAGCGTTGATTCGGGCAGGGGGCGCGTGAACACTGAAGCTTTCTTT,CSVDSGRGRVNTEAFF,TRBD1,TRBV29-1,-,TRBJ1-1
TGTGCCAGCTCATTAGGCCTCCGAGCTTTCTTT,CASSLGLRAFF,-,TRBV6-5,-,TRBJ1-1
TGTGCCAGCAGCTTAGACGGGTACAAGGACGAGCAGTACTTC,CASSLDGYKDEQYF,-,TRBV7-9,-,TRBJ2-7